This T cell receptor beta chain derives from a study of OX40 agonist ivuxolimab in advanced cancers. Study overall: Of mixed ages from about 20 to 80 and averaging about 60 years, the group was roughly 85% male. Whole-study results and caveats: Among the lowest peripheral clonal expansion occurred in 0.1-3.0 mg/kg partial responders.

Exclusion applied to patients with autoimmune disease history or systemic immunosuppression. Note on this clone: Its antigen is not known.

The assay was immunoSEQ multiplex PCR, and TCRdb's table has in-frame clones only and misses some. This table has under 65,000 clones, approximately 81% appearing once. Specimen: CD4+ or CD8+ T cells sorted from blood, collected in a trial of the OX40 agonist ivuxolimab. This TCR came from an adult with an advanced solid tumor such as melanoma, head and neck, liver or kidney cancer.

The CDR3 nucleotides read TGTGCCAGCAGCTTAGATGTGGGTAGCGGGCGCGGTAGGTACGAGCAGTACGTC. It yields the protein CASSLDVGSGRGRYEQYV. The rearrangement joins TRBV7-2 to TRBJ2-7; TRBD2 agrees at 7 bases. The CDR3 extends over 18 amino acids. V shed 1 base and J 4 bases; nucleotides not matched to a gene: 16. CDR1 is SGHTA, CDR2 FQGNSA, per germline.